This T cell receptor beta chain was documented in a study of cytomegalovirus exposure and HLA in healthy donors. Study information: Approximately 80 million unique TCRs from HLA-typed donors were held in an early data release.

General study results and limits: There was a cluster of highly shared sequence variants that was likely a sequencing artifact. The study designated 150 to 200 TCR beta chains cytomegalovirus-associated. In an earlier analysis, in around 590 donors, most V segments appeared productive either ~90% or ~30% of the time.

Concerning this clone itself: Its antigen is undetermined.

Trimming cost V 5 bases and J 13 bases, with 14 bases left between them. CDR3 length: 11 amino acids. Looked up from germline, CDR1 is SNHLY and CDR2 is FYNNEI. The primer mix had 60 Vbeta and 13 Jbeta primers. Sequencing was performed with immunoSEQ multiplex PCR; in TCRdb, only in-frame clones are kept and a portion is missing. The sample has about 200,000 clones; about 12% are singletons. This sequence joins TRBV2 and TRBJ2-5; possibly TRBD1 for D (5 bases). This sequence was found in a man aged 50-59 years in good health and CMV-seropositive. Sequenced input: PBMCs. The CDR3 DNA is TGTGCCAGCAGTCTTACAGGTCGCTGGTACTTC. Translating gives CASSLTGRWYF.